This TCR beta chain is from a study of blood T cell repertoires in COVID-19. Background on the study: The United States, Italy and Spain provided the acute and convalescent COVID-19 samples.

In germline, CDR1 is SNHLY, CDR2 FYNNEI. V lost 6 bases and J lost 1; bases outside the gene matches: 3. This CDR3 has 14 residues. Clones were read by immunoSEQ multiplex PCR, and TCRdb kept only the in-frame ones, dropping some. The repertoire holds a few hundred thousand clones, about 91% seen once, with around 1.3% in the top ten. The sample consisted of PBMCs or T cells enriched from blood (not recorded which). The TCR originated in a woman aged 40 to 55 with acute COVID-19. The chain employs TRBV2 and TRBJ1-2; 9 positions match TRBD1. In DNA form, the CDR3 reads TGTGCCAGCAGCTTGGGACAGGGTAACTATGGCTACACCTTC. Its protein product is CASSLGQGNYGYTF.